This T cell receptor beta chain was recovered during a study of type 1 and type 2 diabetes patients. Study at large: Samples came from type 1 diabetic, type 2 diabetic or nondiabetic people, recruited in China.

Diabetic patients met standard criteria for type 1 or type 2 diabetes. The PCR template was genomic DNA. A primer set of 30 forward and 13 reverse primers amplified the CDR3. From the multiplex PCR reads, TCRdb called clonotypes with MiXCR, one entry per CDR3 protein. In the table there are approximately 260,000 distinct CDR3 sequences, roughly 48% of which are singletons. The sequence came from a man younger than 35 with type 2 diabetes. Input material: peripheral blood mononuclear cells (PBMCs).

In DNA form, the CDR3 reads TGTGCCGGTCATTTGGGGCGGGGATATGGCTACACCTTC. Translating it yields CAGHLGRGYGYTF. The chain carries TRBV30 and TRBJ1-2; tentatively, D is TRBD1 (5 bases). CDR1 GTSNPN and CDR2 SVGIG come from the germline V gene (reference sequence). Trimming shortened V by 8 bases and J by 5 bases, and 18 bases separated the two germline ends. This CDR3 is 13 amino acids long.